The present TCR beta chain was sequenced within a study of blood T cell repertoires in COVID-19. Study details: Recovery meant two consecutive negative NP/OP PCR tests, professional clearance, or resolved symptoms. Researchers got acute and convalescent COVID-19 samples from the United States, Italy and Spain.

The CDR3 extends over 14 amino acids. Per germline, CDR1 SNHLY and CDR2 FYNNEI. The V segment lost 8 bases and the J segment 2 bases; nucleotides outside the gene matches: 5. The table came from immunoSEQ multiplex PCR; TCRdb's copy has only in-frame clones and leaves some out. The sample records a few hundred thousand clones, 88% being singletons. The chain is built from TRBV2 and TRBJ2-2; TRBD1 agrees at 7 bases. The sequenced material came from PBMCs or T cells enriched from blood (not recorded which). The receptor was isolated from a woman aged 55-69 years in a cohort exposed to, infected with or recovered from COVID-19 (not recorded which). The CDR3 is CASQDRINTGELFF. DNA for the CDR3: TGTGCCAGCCAGGACAGGATCAACACCGGGGAGCTGTTTTTT.